A single count supports the clone carrying this T cell receptor beta chain. Authors' processing steps: Reference gene primer amplification yielded estimated nucleated cell counts. Here immunoSEQ multiplex PCR was the method, and the copy in TCRdb shows in-frame clones only, minus some. V and J calls and clone size follow that table, whereas D and trimming were derived from the DNA. The sample records roughly 48,000 clones, 65% to 85% being singletons. The CDR3 length is 17 residues. Trimming pared 6 bases from V and 4 bases from J, leaving 24 bases between. Germline V CDR1 and CDR2: LNHDA, SQIVND (reference sequence). The data derive from a study of blood T cell repertoires in COVID-19. Study-wide context: The cDNA or gDNA used as material had been derived from T cells, B-cell-depleted T cells, or PBMCs.

This chain uses TRBV19 with TRBJ1-2; possibly TRBD1 for D (6 bases). This TCR derives from a man between 65 and 85 years old with acute or convalescent COVID-19. Sequenced input: peripheral blood. The DNA for the CDR3 is TGTGCCAGTAGCCCAGGGGCCACCCTCGCTGGGGTCTATGGCTACACCTTC. The encoded protein is CASSPGATLAGVYGYTF.